Sequencing of this TCR beta chain was carried out in a study of T cell repertoires in cytomegalovirus infection. Using its own MiXCR run on the reads, TCRdb lists one record per CDR3 protein. The profile shows 230,000 or so distinct CDR3 sequences, less than 50% of them singletons. CDR1 is MDHEN and CDR2 is SYDVKM in the germline V gene. Unmatched junction bases numbered 9, after V lost 3 bases and J lost 4 bases. This CDR3 region has 16 residues. In its sample, this clonotype was seen a few times. Its specificity is unknown. The sequence was collected from a human donor in good health (CMV status not recorded). Some clones in this sample may be carry-over from other donors' samples. The chain employs TRBV28 and TRBJ2-1; 7 bases agree with TRBD2. The sequencing used CD8+ T cells from cultured PBMCs, collected from culture after CMV antigen stimulation. The CDR3 DNA reads TGTGCCAGCAGTTTGGGGCTCGGGCGGGGGTACAATGAGCAGTTCTTC. It specifies CASSLGLGRGYNEQFF.